The 20 T cell receptor beta chains below all came from one sample that was sequenced in a study of blood T cell repertoires in COVID-19. The protocol was immunoSEQ multiplex PCR, while the TCRdb copy is restricted to in-frame clones and leaves out a portion. The sample shows 200,000 to 300,000 clones, around 88% of them seen only once. The sample was PBMCs or T cells enriched from blood (not recorded which). The source of these receptors is a woman aged 25 to 39 who had recovered from COVID-19.

V usage is TRBV25-1 and J usage is TRBJ1-3, with D perhaps matching TRBD1 (6 bases). Germline V gene sequence: CDR1 MGHDK, CDR2 SYGVNS. The CDR3 sequence is 18 residues long. V was trimmed by 4 bases and J by 0 bases, leaving 19 bases between them. The CDR3 nucleotides read TGTGCCAGCAGTGCGAACCGGGACATCTTCCGCTCTGGAAACACCATATATTTT. It codes for CASSANRDIFRSGNTIYF.

The V gene is TRBV28, the J gene TRBJ1-1, with 9 bases lining up with TRBD1. The CDR3 runs 14 residues. Germline V lookup: CDR1 MDHEN, CDR2 SYDVKM. V dropped 4 bases and J dropped 5; count of bases not matched to a gene: 5. This CDR3 reads CASSSSDRGTEAFF. The CDR3, as DNA: TGTGCCAGCAGTTCCTCGGACAGGGGAACTGAAGCTTTCTTT.

This chain connects TRBV7-9 to TRBJ2-1; D gene ambiguous. Germline-derived CDR1 and CDR2 are SEHNR and FQNEAQ (reference sequence). This CDR3 region has 13 residues. V was shortened by 5 bases and J by 14 bases, with 19 bases between the two germline ends. CDR3 sequence reads: CASSPLGPQQEFF. CDR3 DNA sequence: TGTGCCAGCAGCCCCTTGGGCCCCCAGCAGGAGTTCTTC.

The count of this clone is one. This rearrangement joins TRBV10-1 to TRBJ2-7; TRBD2 is a possible D gene (5 bases). This CDR3 has 17 amino acids. V gave up 0 bases and J gave up 2 bases, with 17 bases separating them. From germline, CDR1 is WNHNN and CDR2 SYGVQD (reference sequence). CDR3 sequence reads: CASSESNVARTPYEQYF. The CDR3 coding sequence is TGCGCCAGCAGTGAGTCGAATGTGGCCAGGACTCCCTACGAGCAGTACTTC.

CDR3 sequence: CASSQFIQRGLAGTGNTIYF. Here the CDR3 DNA reads TGCGCCAGCAGCCAATTTATCCAAAGAGGCCTCGCCGGGACAGGAAACACCATATATTTT. The chain has TRBV4-3 and TRBJ1-3, with D perhaps matching TRBD1 (6 bases). This CDR3 is built from 20 residues. The germline V and J ends were trimmed by 2 bases and 4 bases, with 27 bases remaining between them. In germline, CDR1 is LGHNA, CDR2 YSLEER.

The chain carries TRBV5-1 and TRBJ2-1; D is ambiguous. The CDR3 totals 13 residues. Germline CDR1 and CDR2: SGHRS and YFSETQ. V lost 7 bases to trimming and J lost 5 bases, with 13 bases between them. The DNA of the CDR3 is TGCGCCAGCCCTACCGAAGAGGACAATGAGCAGTTCTTC. It specifies CASPTEEDNEQFF.

This rearrangement joins TRBV7-6 to TRBJ1-1; D is undetermined. V was pared by 2 bases and J by 2 bases, with 9 bases between. There are 14 residues in the CDR3. Germline CDR1 is SGHVS and CDR2 is FNYEAQ. The CDR3 nucleotides are TGTGCCAGCAGCTTATCTCCAGTAAACACTGAAGCTTTCTTT. Amino acids: CASSLSPVNTEAFF.

CDR3 coding DNA: TGTGCCAGCAGCCCTAGACAGGGGTCCGCCACTGAAGCTTTCTTT. Translated, it gives CASSPRQGSATEAFF. The chain uses TRBV9 and TRBJ1-1, with 8 bases matching TRBD1. Per germline, CDR1 SGDLS and CDR2 YYNGEE. The CDR3 totals 15 residues. The V segment lost 4 bases and the J segment 4 bases; nucleotides outside the gene matches: 9.

The chain has TRBV4-3 and TRBJ2-5, with 14 positions matching TRBD2. CDR1 LGHNA and CDR2 YSLEER come from the germline V gene. V trimming: 5 bases; J trimming: 4 bases; junction bases outside the gene matches: 6. This CDR3 has 16 amino acids. The CDR3 region has the DNA TGCGCCAGCAGCTTAGGGACTAGCGGGAGAGGAGAGACCCAGTACTTC. Translated, it gives CASSLGTSGRGETQYF.

In the case of this clone: At one end the junction does not follow the germline gene, possibly because of a read error. This same CDR3 is encoded by further DNA sequences in the sample. The chain links TRBV19 to TRBJ1-2; 7 bases map to TRBD1. There are 15 residues in the CDR3. The germline CDR1 and CDR2 sequences are LNHDA and SQIVND (reference sequence). The CDR3: CASSIRQGSFYGYTF. DNA for the CDR3: TGTGCCAGCAGTATCCGACAGGGATCGTTCTATGGCTACACCTTC.

CDR3 protein: CASSLNLGQVTYGYTF. The CDR3 nucleotides read TGTGCCAGCAGCTTAAATTTAGGACAGGTGACTTATGGCTACACCTTC. The rearrangement links TRBV7-3 to TRBJ1-2; 7 bases align to TRBD1. Trimming removed 1 base from V and 5 bases from J; junction bases left unmatched: 10. This CDR3 is 16 amino acids long. Germline V gene lookup returns CDR1 SGHTA and CDR2 FQGTGA.

This clone was seen only once. The V gene is TRBV4-1, the J gene TRBJ1-4; D remains ambiguous. Between the trimmed V and J ends, which lost 4 bases and 3 bases, there was a span of 9 bases. CDR1 is MGHRA, CDR2 YSYEKL, per germline. The CDR3 has 14 amino acids. CDR3 bases: TGCGCCAGCAGCCCAGGTGTGGCTAATGAAAAACTGTTTTTT. It encodes CASSPGVANEKLFF.

J is TRBJ1-2 and V is TRBV13; perhaps TRBD1 as D (5 bases). Per the germline V gene, CDR1 is PRHDT and CDR2 is FYEKMQ (reference sequence). Trimming stripped 2 bases from V and 1 base from J, with 17 bases between. This CDR3 has 17 amino acids. CDR3 in amino acids: CASSLTTPRAVNYGYTF. CDR3 DNA: TGTGCCAGCAGCTTAACAACCCCCAGGGCAGTTAACTATGGCTACACCTTC.

The V and J genes are TRBV18 and TRBJ2-3; 9 bases fit TRBD1. The CDR3 is made up of 16 amino acids. Trimming cost V 6 bases and J 4 bases; bases outside gene matches: 11. Germline lookup yields CDR1 KGHSH and CDR2 LQKENI. The CDR3 region has the DNA TGTGCCAGCTCCCCGCGGGTGGGACAGGGCGCAGATACGCAGTATTTT. The encoded protein is CASSPRVGQGADTQYF.

As to this clone: In the same sample, other DNA sequences code for this CDR3. The chain combines TRBV28 with TRBJ1-2; perhaps TRBD1 as D (6 bases). There are 14 residues in the CDR3. Germline lookup yields CDR1 MDHEN and CDR2 SYDVKM. With 4 bases removed from V and 4 bases from J, the gap between germline ends came to 13 bases. This CDR3 reads CASSSPGGAYGYTF. The CDR3 DNA follows: TGTGCCAGCAGTTCCCCGGGGGGGGCCTATGGCTACACCTTC.

This rearrangement joins TRBV7-8 to TRBJ2-5; D gene uncertain. Looked up from germline, CDR1 is SGHVS and CDR2 is FQNEAQ. This CDR3 comprises 15 residues. V lost 2 bases to trimming and J lost 7 bases, with 17 bases between them. CDR3 amino acids: CASSLLQILAGTQYF. For the CDR3, the DNA is TGTGCCAGCAGCTTACTCCAGATCCTCGCAGGGACCCAGTACTTC. Together with reference TRBV7-8 and TRBJ2-5, the CDR3 gives the full variable domain: GAGVSQSPRYKVAKRGQDVALRCDPISGHVSLFWYQQALGQGPEFLTYFQNEAQLDKSGLPSDRFFAERPEGSVSTLKIQRTQQEDSAVYLCASSLLQILAGTQYFGPGTRLLVL.

There are a few counts of this clone. The chain links TRBV3-1 (or the pseudogene TRBV3-2) to TRBJ2-2; 11 positions agree with TRBD2. The CDR3 loop spans 16 amino acids. Germline V gene lookup returns CDR1 LGHDT and CDR2 YNNKEL (reference sequence). V lost 5 bases to trimming and J lost 1 base; unmatched junction nucleotides: 3. The CDR3 DNA reads TGTGCCAGCAGCTGGACTAGCGGGCGGAACACCGGGGAGCTGTTTTTT. Translation gives CASSWTSGRNTGELFF.

V gene TRBV5-1 combines with J gene TRBJ1-2; 12 positions agree with TRBD1. Germline V gene data show CDR1 as SGHRS and CDR2 as YFSETQ. This CDR3 spans 14 amino acids. V was pared by 3 bases and J by 7 bases, with 4 bases of the junction left unmatched. The CDR3: CASSSGQGASGYTF. In nucleotides, the CDR3 is TGCGCCAGCAGCTCGGGACAGGGGGCCTCTGGCTACACCTTC.

The V gene is TRBV7-8, the J gene TRBJ2-1; 7 nucleotides agree with TRBD1. The germline CDR1 and CDR2 sequences are SGHVS and FQNEAQ. The CDR3 is 14 residues long. Germline trimming cut 5 bases from V and 5 bases from J; bases unmatched to any gene: 6. In DNA, the CDR3 is TGTGCCAGCAGCATGACAGGGAGAGACAATGAGCAGTTCTTC. Encoded protein: CASSMTGRDNEQFF. The complete variable domain, with remaining parts taken from reference TRBV7-8 and TRBJ2-1, reads GAGVSQSPRYKVAKRGQDVALRCDPISGHVSLFWYQQALGQGPEFLTYFQNEAQLDKSGLPSDRFFAERPEGSVSTLKIQRTQQEDSAVYLCASSMTGRDNEQFFGPGTRLTVL.

The chain employs TRBV19 and TRBJ2-3; 8 bases line up with TRBD2. Germline lookup yields CDR1 LNHDA and CDR2 SQIVND (reference sequence). The CDR3 has 13 residues. The J segment lost 2 bases and the V segment lost 8 bases, leaving 3 bases of the junction unmatched. The CDR3 nucleotides read TGTGCCAGTGTAGCGGGAAACACAGATACGCAGTATTTT. It is translated as CASVAGNTDTQYF.